Below, 6 T cell receptor beta chains from the same sample are listed, as sequenced in a study of blood T cell repertoires in COVID-19. The method was immunoSEQ multiplex PCR; TCRdb's version includes in-frame clones alone and lacks a portion of them. The data show approximately 150,000 clones, roughly 87% seen once. The sample consisted of peripheral blood. The origin of the receptors is a woman in her fifties or sixties with acute or convalescent COVID-19.

The J gene is TRBJ1-4, the V gene TRBV7-2; maybe TRBD1 (6 bases). Between the trimmed V and J ends, which lost 2 bases and 5 bases, there was a span of 9 bases. The CDR3 contains 14 residues. Per the germline V gene, CDR1 is SGHTA and CDR2 is FQGNSA. The CDR3 nucleotides are TGTGCCAGCAGCTTACTGGACAGAAATGAAAAACTGTTTTTT. Residues: CASSLLDRNEKLFF.

The chain couples TRBV5-4 to TRBJ1-2, with D hard to call. The CDR3 is 16 amino acids. The ends were cut back, 0 bases at V and 4 bases at J, with 16 bases in the middle. CDR1 is SGHNT, CDR2 YYREEE, per germline (reference sequence). The CDR3 region has the DNA TGTGCCAGCAGCTTGGCCGTAGCTATATCGGGCTATGGCTACACCTTC. This sequence encodes CASSLAVAISGYGYTF.

The chain couples TRBV7-9 to TRBJ2-1, with 8 positions matching TRBD1. Unmatched junction bases numbered 3, after V lost 1 base and J lost 7 bases. The V gene's germline CDR1 is SEHNR and CDR2 FQNEAQ (reference sequence). This CDR3 has 14 amino acids. The CDR3 is CASSLGQGWNEQFF. The CDR3 DNA follows: TGTGCCAGCAGCTTAGGACAGGGGTGGAATGAGCAGTTCTTC.

The genes are TRBV18 and TRBJ1-4; weak D call: TRBD1 (6 bases). The CDR3 covers 16 residues. Trimming took off 3 bases at V and 6 bases at J, with 17 bases between the two ends. CDR1 is KGHSH, CDR2 LQKENI, per germline. The CDR3 loop is CASSPLRQVRHEKLFF. The CDR3 DNA sequence: TGTGCCAGCTCACCCCTACGACAGGTTAGACATGAAAAACTGTTTTTT.

This clone occurred once. The rearrangement joins TRBV6-5 to TRBJ1-2; D not certain. The V end was cut by 1 base, the J end by 8 bases, with 17 bases between. The length of the CDR3 is 15 residues. Germline V CDR1 and CDR2: MNHEY, SVGAGI. The chain's CDR3 is CASSYYLGEEWGYTF. CDR3 nucleotide sequence: TGTGCCAGCAGTTACTACCTCGGGGAGGAGTGGGGCTACACCTTC.

The rearrangement joins TRBV4-2 to TRBJ1-1; 7 bases align to TRBD1. V gave up 6 bases and J gave up 3 bases; unmatched junction bases: 7. The germline gives CDR1 LGHNA, CDR2 YNFKEQ. This CDR3 has 14 amino acids. The CDR3 spells CASSRTGEYTEAFF. The CDR3 bases are TGTGCCAGCAGTAGAACAGGGGAGTACACTGAAGCTTTCTTT.